The subject of this entry is one T cell receptor (beta chain). Germline is not matched at one junction end, which may reflect a read error. The sample comes from a study of blood T cell repertoires in COVID-19. Per the germline V gene, CDR1 is SGHRS and CDR2 is YFSETQ. The CDR3 loop spans 21 amino acids. Under the authors' procedure: Nucleated cell counts were estimated from reference gene primer amplification. Libraries were prepared by immunoSEQ multiplex PCR; TCRdb keeps only in-frame clonotypes and omits some of them. Clonal size and the V and J genes are those of that table, whereas D and trimming came from the DNA. The repertoire holds about 76,000 clones, roughly 80% seen once, with about 20% in the top ten.

Sequencing was performed on peripheral blood. The clonotype comes from a woman aged 55-70 years with acute or convalescent COVID-19. The V gene is TRBV5-1, the J gene TRBJ2-2, with 11 positions matching TRBD1. CDR3 amino acids: CASSLPPGTGGVQAKTGELFF. CDR3 nucleotide sequence: TGCGCCAGCAGCTTGCCGCCCGGGACAGGGGGTGTCCAAGCGAAGACCGGGGAGCTGTTTTTT.